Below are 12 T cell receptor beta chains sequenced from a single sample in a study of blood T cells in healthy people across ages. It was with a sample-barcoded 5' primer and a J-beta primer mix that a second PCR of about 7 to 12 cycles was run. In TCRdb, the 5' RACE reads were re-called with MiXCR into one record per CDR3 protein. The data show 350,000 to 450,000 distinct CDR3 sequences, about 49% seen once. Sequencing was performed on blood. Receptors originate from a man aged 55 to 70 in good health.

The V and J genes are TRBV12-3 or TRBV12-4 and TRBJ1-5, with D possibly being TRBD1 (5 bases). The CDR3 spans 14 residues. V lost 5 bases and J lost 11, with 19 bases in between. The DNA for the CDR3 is TGTGCCAGCAGTCCGGGGACGACCGCATTGGCCCAGCATTTT. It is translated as CASSPGTTALAQHF.

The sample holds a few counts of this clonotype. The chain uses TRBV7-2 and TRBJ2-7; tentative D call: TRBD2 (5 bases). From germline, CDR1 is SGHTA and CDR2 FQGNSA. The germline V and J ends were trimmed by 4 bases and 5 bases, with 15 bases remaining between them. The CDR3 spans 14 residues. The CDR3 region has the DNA TGTGCCAGCAGCTCGCCGGGAACCACCGACGAGCAGTACTTC. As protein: CASSSPGTTDEQYF.

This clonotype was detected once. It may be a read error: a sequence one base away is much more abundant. CDR3 protein: CANNAGRDFSNEQFF. As DNA, the CDR3 is TGCGCCAACAATGCCGGGAGGGACTTTTCCAATGAGCAGTTCTTC. The chain joins TRBV5-1 to TRBJ2-1, with 8 bases fitting TRBD2. CDR1 and CDR2 from the germline V gene are SGHRS and YFSETQ. The V segment lost 9 bases and the J segment 6 bases; nucleotides outside the gene matches: 14. The CDR3 contains 15 residues.

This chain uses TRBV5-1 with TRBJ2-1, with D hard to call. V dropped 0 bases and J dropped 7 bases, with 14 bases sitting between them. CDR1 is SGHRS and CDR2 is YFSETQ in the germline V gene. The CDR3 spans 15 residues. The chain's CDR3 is CASSLGGTNGNEQFF. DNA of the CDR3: TGCGCCAGCAGCTTGGGGGGAACAAATGGGAATGAGCAGTTCTTC.

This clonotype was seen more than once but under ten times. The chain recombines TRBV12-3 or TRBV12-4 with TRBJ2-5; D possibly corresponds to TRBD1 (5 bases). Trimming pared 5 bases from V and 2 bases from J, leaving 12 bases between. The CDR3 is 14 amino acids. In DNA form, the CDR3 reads TGTGCCAGCAGTCCCCCAAACAGGCAAGAGACCCAGTACTTC. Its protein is CASSPPNRQETQYF.

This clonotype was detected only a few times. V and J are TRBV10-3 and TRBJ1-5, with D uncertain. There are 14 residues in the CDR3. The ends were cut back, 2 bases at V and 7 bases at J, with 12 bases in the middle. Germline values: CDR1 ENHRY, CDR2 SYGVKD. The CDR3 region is CAISERTSSQPQHF. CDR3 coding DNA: TGTGCCATCAGTGAGCGGACTTCCAGCCAGCCCCAGCATTTT.

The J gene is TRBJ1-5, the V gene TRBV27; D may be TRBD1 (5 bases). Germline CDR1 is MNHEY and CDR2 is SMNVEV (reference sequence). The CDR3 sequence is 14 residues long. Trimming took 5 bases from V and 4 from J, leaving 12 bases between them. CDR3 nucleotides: TGTGCCAGCAGTCCAGGGTGGAGTAATCAGCCCCAGCATTTT. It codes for CASSPGWSNQPQHF.

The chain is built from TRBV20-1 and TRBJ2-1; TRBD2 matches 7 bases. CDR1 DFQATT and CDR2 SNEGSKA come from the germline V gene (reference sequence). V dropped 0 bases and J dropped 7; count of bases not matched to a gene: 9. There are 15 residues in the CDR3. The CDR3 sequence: CSARDIAGASNEQFF. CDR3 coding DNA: TGCAGTGCTAGAGATATTGCGGGAGCCTCGAATGAGCAGTTCTTC.

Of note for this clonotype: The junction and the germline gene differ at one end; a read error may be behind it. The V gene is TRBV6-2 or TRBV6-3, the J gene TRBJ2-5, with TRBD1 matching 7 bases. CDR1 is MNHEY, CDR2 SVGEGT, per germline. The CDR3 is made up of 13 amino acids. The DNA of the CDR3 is TGTGTCAGCAGACCGGACAGGAAAGAGACCCAGTACTTC. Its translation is CVSRPDRKETQYF.

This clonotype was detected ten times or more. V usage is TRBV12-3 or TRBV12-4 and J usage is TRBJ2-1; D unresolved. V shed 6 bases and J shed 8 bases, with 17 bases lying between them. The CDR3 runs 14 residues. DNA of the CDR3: TGTGCCAGCAGGGTAATGGGTAGGTCGGATGAGCAGTTCTTC. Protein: CASRVMGRSDEQFF.

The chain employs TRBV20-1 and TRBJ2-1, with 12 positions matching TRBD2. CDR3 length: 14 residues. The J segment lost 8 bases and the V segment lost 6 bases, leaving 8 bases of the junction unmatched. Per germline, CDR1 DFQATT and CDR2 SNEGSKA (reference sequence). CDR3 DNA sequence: TGCAGTGCGCTTCAACTAGCGGGGGGAGATGAGCAGTTCTTC. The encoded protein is CSALQLAGGDEQFF.

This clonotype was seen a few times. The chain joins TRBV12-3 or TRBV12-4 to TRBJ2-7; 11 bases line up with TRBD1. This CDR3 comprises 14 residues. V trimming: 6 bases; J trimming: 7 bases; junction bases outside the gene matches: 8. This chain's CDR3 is CASRLPGQGGEQYF. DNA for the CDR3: TGTGCCAGCAGATTACCGGGACAGGGGGGGGAGCAGTACTTC.